This T cell receptor beta chain was captured in a study of pediatric ulcerative colitis. Study-wide background: Six or seven patients showed pancolitis and two showed left-sided colitis.

The CDR3 is 16 residues long. V lost 6 bases to trimming and J lost 4 bases, with 18 bases between them. Germline V gene data show CDR1 as LNHDA and CDR2 as SQIVND (reference sequence). A word on this clone: Its specificity is unknown.

Repertoires were generated with immunoSEQ multiplex PCR, while TCRdb's copy carries only in-frame clones and drops some. Here the sample spans tens of thousands of clones, around 80% being singletons. Study conclusions and caveats: Rectal repertoires separated controls, mild-moderate and acute severe colitis. Ulcerative colitis patients shared more blood-rectal clones than controls. A couple of rectal clonotypes were found only in ulcerative colitis patients, all of them.

Sequencing was carried out using blood. The V gene is TRBV19, the J gene TRBJ1-4; D gene unclear. This clonotype originated in a boy aged 10-17 years with severe ulcerative colitis. The CDR3 protein is CASSRSMVDGNEKLFF. The CDR3 coding sequence is TGTGCCAGTAGCCGATCTATGGTCGACGGTAATGAAAAACTGTTTTTT.